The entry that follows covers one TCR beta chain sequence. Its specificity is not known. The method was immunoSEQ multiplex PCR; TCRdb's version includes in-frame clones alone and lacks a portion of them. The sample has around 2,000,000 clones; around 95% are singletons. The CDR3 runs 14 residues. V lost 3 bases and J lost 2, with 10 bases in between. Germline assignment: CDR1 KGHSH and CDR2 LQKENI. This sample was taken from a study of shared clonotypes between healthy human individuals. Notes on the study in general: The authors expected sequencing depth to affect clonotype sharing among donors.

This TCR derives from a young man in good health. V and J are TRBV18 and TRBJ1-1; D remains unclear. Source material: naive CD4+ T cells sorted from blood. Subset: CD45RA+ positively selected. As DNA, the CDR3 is TGTGCCAGCTCACCTGACGCAGGAAACACTGAAGCTTTCTTT. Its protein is CASSPDAGNTEAFF.